This T cell receptor (beta chain) was profiled in a study of blood T cell repertoires in COVID-19. Study-wide context: The origin of the acute and convalescent COVID-19 samples was the United States, Italy and Spain. The cDNA or gDNA used as material had been derived from T cells, B-cell-depleted T cells, or PBMCs.

Trimming removed 7 bases from V and 6 bases from J; junction bases left unmatched: 7. This CDR3 has 14 amino acids. Per the germline V gene, CDR1 is MNHEY and CDR2 is SMNVEV (reference sequence). Original methodology: Reference gene primer amplification gave nucleated cell count estimates. Sequenced by immunoSEQ multiplex PCR; TCRdb stores in-frame clones only, minus some. D and trimming come from the DNA, and the V and J calls and clone size come from that table. The sample lists roughly 250,000 clones; approximately 87% were seen once. The specimen sequenced was peripheral blood. This chain joins TRBV27 and TRBJ2-2; 8 nucleotides agree with TRBD1. The clonotype was recovered from a woman in her 50s with acute or convalescent COVID-19. The CDR3 spells CASITTGAAGELFF. CDR3 bases: TGTGCCAGCATTACGACAGGGGCGGCCGGGGAGCTGTTTTTT.